These 14 T cell receptor beta chains were all obtained from the same sample, sequenced in a study of OX40 agonist ivuxolimab in advanced cancers. Assay: immunoSEQ multiplex PCR; the TCRdb copy retains only in-frame clones and omits some. Of tens of thousands of clones detected, 75% to 95% appear once; the ten largest clones hold more than 5.5%. Specimen: CD4+ or CD8+ T cells sorted from blood, collected in a trial of the OX40 agonist ivuxolimab. These TCRs come from an adult with an advanced solid tumor such as melanoma, head and neck, liver or kidney cancer.

This clone turned up a few times. This sequence joins TRBV7-9 and TRBJ2-2, with TRBD1 matching over 9 bases. J gave up 4 bases and V 4 bases, and 4 bases lay outside the gene matches. The CDR3 extends over 15 amino acids. Germline-derived CDR1 and CDR2 are SEHNR and FQNEAQ (reference sequence). The CDR3 loop is CASSWGQGGTGELFF. The CDR3 region has the DNA TGTGCCAGCAGCTGGGGACAGGGAGGCACCGGGGAGCTGTTTTTT.

The chain has TRBV7-2 and TRBJ1-5, with D possibly being TRBD1 (6 bases). V gave up 3 bases and J gave up 4 bases, with 10 bases separating them. Germline assignment: CDR1 SGHTA and CDR2 FQGNSA. The CDR3 contains 14 residues. For the CDR3, the DNA is TGTGCCAGCAGCTTCGGACAGAGAAATCAGCCCCAGCATTTT. Its translation is CASSFGQRNQPQHF.

The V and J genes are TRBV29-1 and TRBJ1-1, with D unclear. This CDR3 contains 15 residues. Germline CDR1 and CDR2: SQVTM and ANQGSEA. Trimming took off 4 bases at V and 4 bases at J, with 19 bases between the two ends. The CDR3 loop is CSVVDTRGRGTEAFF. CDR3 coding DNA: TGCAGCGTTGTCGATACGCGGGGAAGAGGCACTGAAGCTTTCTTT.

This sequence joins TRBV28 and TRBJ1-1; 7 positions agree with TRBD1. This CDR3 contains 17 residues. CDR1 and CDR2 from the germline V gene are MDHEN and SYDVKM. The J segment lost 0 bases and the V segment lost 2 bases, leaving 9 bases of the junction unmatched. CDR3 DNA: TGTGCCAGCAGTTTACCCAACAGGGGCCTTATGAACACTGAAGCTTTCTTT. This translates into CASSLPNRGLMNTEAFF.

The V and J genes are TRBV28 and TRBJ1-1, with unresolved D. Trimming stripped 7 bases from V and 1 base from J, with 7 bases between. Germline V lookup: CDR1 MDHEN, CDR2 SYDVKM. There are 12 residues in the CDR3. CDR3 residues: CASTQTNTEAFF. In nucleotides, the CDR3 is TGTGCCAGCACACAAACGAACACTGAAGCTTTCTTT.

The chain's CDR3 is CASRDYEQFF. Here the CDR3 DNA reads TGTGCCAGCAGAGACTATGAGCAGTTCTTC. The V call is TRBV6-1, the J call TRBJ2-1; D not resolved. The germline gives CDR1 MNHNS, CDR2 SASEGT. V was cut by 6 bases and J by 8 bases, with 5 bases left in between. This CDR3 has 10 amino acids.

The rearrangement links TRBV2 to TRBJ2-1; 8 bases map to TRBD2. The CDR3 runs 13 residues. From germline, CDR1 is SNHLY and CDR2 FYNNEI. With 7 bases clipped from V and 3 bases from J, the junction kept 2 bases outside the gene matches. The CDR3 region is CASKTSGYNEQFF. As DNA, the CDR3 is TGTGCCAGCAAAACTAGCGGCTACAATGAGCAGTTCTTC. Full variable domain (outside the CDR3, taken from reference TRBV2 and TRBJ2-1): EPEVTQTPSHQVTQMGQEVILRCVPISNHLYFYWYRQILGQKVEFLVSFYNNEISEKSEIFDDQFSVERPDGSNFTLKIRSTKLEDSAMYFCASKTSGYNEQFFGPGTRLTVL.

V is TRBV14 and J is TRBJ1-5; the D is unclear. Trimming stripped 0 bases from V and 0 bases from J, with 15 bases between. The CDR3 covers 18 residues. CDR1 is SGHDN, CDR2 FVKESK, per germline. Here the CDR3 reads CASSQDFPRHYSNQPQHF. CDR3 nucleotides: TGTGCCAGCAGCCAAGATTTTCCGAGACACTATAGCAATCAGCCCCAGCATTTT.

The chain uses TRBV4-2 and TRBJ2-3, with 12 bases that match TRBD2. V lost 0 bases and J lost 4; bases outside the gene matches: 8. This CDR3 comprises 18 residues. The germline V gene encodes CDR1 LGHNA and CDR2 YNFKEQ. CDR3 DNA: TGTGCCAGCAGCCAAGAGGCTAGCGGGAGGGGAGATTCAGATACGCAGTATTTT. Translating gives CASSQEASGRGDSDTQYF.

The chain employs TRBV9 and TRBJ1-2; D gene ambiguous. The CDR3 has 14 amino acids. CDR1 is SGDLS, CDR2 YYNGEE, per germline. V was clipped by 0 bases and J by 0 bases, with 6 bases between them. This CDR3 is CASSVVDTNYGYTF. CDR3 DNA sequence: TGTGCCAGCAGCGTAGTAGATACTAACTATGGCTACACCTTC.

This sequence joins TRBV7-8 and TRBJ2-1; D possibly uses TRBD1 or TRBD2 (5 bases each). The ends were cut back, 8 bases at V and 5 bases at J, with 13 bases in the middle. The length of the CDR3 is 13 residues. Germline CDR1 reads SGHVS; CDR2 reads FQNEAQ. Here the CDR3 DNA reads TGTGCCAGCGGGGGTCGGGCCGACAATGAGCAGTTCTTC. This translates into CASGGRADNEQFF.

The count of this clone is one. The J gene is TRBJ2-1, the V gene TRBV5-1, with 8 bases that match TRBD1. The CDR3 loop spans 15 amino acids. Germline assignment: CDR1 SGHRS and CDR2 YFSETQ. The V gene end was trimmed by 5 bases and the J gene end by 1 base; junction bases not matched to a gene: 5. CDR3 sequence (DNA): TGCGCCAGCAGGGAGACAGGGGTTTCCTACAATGAGCAGTTCTTC. Translating it yields CASRETGVSYNEQFF.

This clone was detected once. The rearrangement joins TRBV11-2 to TRBJ2-3, with D hard to call. The CDR3 contains 15 residues. Trimming removed 1 base at V and 0 bases at J, with 8 bases between. Per the germline V gene, CDR1 is SGHAT and CDR2 is FQNNGV. CDR3 in DNA: TGTGCCAGCAGCTTAGTACTACCTAGCACAGATACGCAGTATTTT. This encodes CASSLVLPSTDTQYF.

The chain has TRBV7-2 and TRBJ2-7; 10 nucleotides line up with TRBD2. CDR3 length: 14 amino acids. After removal of 5 bases from V and 6 bases from J, the junction contained 7 bases not matched to a gene. CDR1 and CDR2 from the germline V gene are SGHTA and FQGNSA. CDR3 nucleotide sequence: TGTGCCAGCAGCCCCCAATGGACTAGCGGCGAGCAGTACTTC. It yields the protein CASSPQWTSGEQYF.